The entry that follows covers one TCR beta chain sequence. The CDR3 runs 16 residues. Germline V gives CDR1 LNHDA, CDR2 SQIVND (reference sequence). V lost 7 bases to trimming and J lost 2 bases, with 18 bases between them. As handled by the study authors: Nucleated cell number was recorded as an estimate derived from reference gene primer amplification. Measured with immunoSEQ multiplex PCR; TCRdb has only the in-frame clones, and not every one. V, J and clone size were drawn from that table, and D and trimming were deduced from the DNA. The table lists 86,000 or so clones, around 96% of them singletons. This sample is part of a study of blood T cell repertoires in COVID-19. Study-level background: The study drew acute and convalescent COVID-19 samples from the United States, Italy and Spain. From T cells, B-cell-depleted T cells, or PBMCs came the material, which was cDNA or gDNA.

The chain is built from TRBV19 and TRBJ1-5, with no clear D. The sequence derives from a human donor with active COVID-19. The donor label of this sample is uncertain. The sequenced sample consisted of peripheral blood. CDR3 sequence (DNA): TGTGCCAGTACCCCTCCTGGAAGTAGCGGCAATCAGCCCCAGCATTTT. This translates into CASTPPGSSGNQPQHF. The full variable domain, completed using reference TRBV19 and TRBJ1-5, is DGGITQSPKYLFRKEGQNVTLSCEQNLNHDAMYWYRQDPGQGLRLIYYSQIVNDFQKGDIAEGYSVSREKKESFPLTVTSAQKNPTAFYLCASTPPGSSGNQPQHFGDGTRLSIL.